The rows below give T cell receptor beta chains drawn from one sample of a study of blood T cells in healthy people across ages. TCRdb processed the 5' RACE reads anew with MiXCR; each CDR3 protein has one entry. The table lists around 320,000 distinct CDR3 sequences, around 27% of them singletons, with approximately 29% in the top ten. Sequenced material: blood. The receptors come from a woman in her 70s in good health. The CDR3 runs from the conserved cysteine through the conserved F or W. D genes are given only for firm matches. Rows give clone size only sometimes, using once, few, many, or a class for an expanded clone.

j_call | d_call | clone_size | v_call | cdr3_aa | cdr3_nt
TRBJ2-1 | . | many | TRBV12-3/TRBV12-4 | CASSLGAGSMNEQFF | TGTGCCAGCAGTTTGGGGGCGGGGTCTATGAATGAGCAGTTCTTC
TRBJ2-5 | . | . | TRBV7-9 | CASSPTGREQCF | TGTGCCAGCAGCCCGACAGGGCGGGAGCAGTGCTTC
TRBJ2-1 | . | few | TRBV19 | CASSISTWKVQGDNEQFF | TGTGCCAGTAGTATATCTACCTGGAAAGTCCAGGGTGACAATGAGCAGTTCTTC
TRBJ2-5 | TRBD1 | few | TRBV12-3/TRBV12-4 | CASRSGGGETQYF | TGTGCCAGCAGGTCAGGGGGCGGAGAGACCCAGTACTTC
TRBJ1-2 | TRBD1 | . | TRBV5-1 | CASSEGQGNYGYTF | TGCGCCAGCAGCGAGGGACAGGGAAACTATGGCTACACCTTC
TRBJ1-3 | . | . | TRBV20-1 | CSATRLTGGGNTIYF | TGCAGTGCTACCCGACTTACCGGGGGTGGAAACACCATATATTTT
TRBJ2-4 | . | few | TRBV20-1 | CSASPVLSAKNIQYF | TGCAGTGCTAGTCCCGTACTTTCAGCCAAAAACATTCAGTACTTC
TRBJ2-7 | . | few | TRBV29-1 | CSVEFDGYEQYF | TGCAGCGTTGAATTCGACGGATACGAGCAGTACTTC
TRBJ2-5 | . | . | TRBV20-1 | CSASANPSGTQYF | TGCAGTGCTAGCGCCAACCCCAGTGGGACCCAGTACTTC
TRBJ1-6 | . | . | TRBV19 | CASRIQGYNSPLHF | TGTGCCAGTCGAATTCAGGGCTATAATTCACCCCTCCACTTT
TRBJ1-5 | . | once | TRBV12-3/TRBV12-4 | CASSLQEGSPQHF | TGTGCCAGCAGTTTACAGGAGGGGTCGCCCCAGCATTTT